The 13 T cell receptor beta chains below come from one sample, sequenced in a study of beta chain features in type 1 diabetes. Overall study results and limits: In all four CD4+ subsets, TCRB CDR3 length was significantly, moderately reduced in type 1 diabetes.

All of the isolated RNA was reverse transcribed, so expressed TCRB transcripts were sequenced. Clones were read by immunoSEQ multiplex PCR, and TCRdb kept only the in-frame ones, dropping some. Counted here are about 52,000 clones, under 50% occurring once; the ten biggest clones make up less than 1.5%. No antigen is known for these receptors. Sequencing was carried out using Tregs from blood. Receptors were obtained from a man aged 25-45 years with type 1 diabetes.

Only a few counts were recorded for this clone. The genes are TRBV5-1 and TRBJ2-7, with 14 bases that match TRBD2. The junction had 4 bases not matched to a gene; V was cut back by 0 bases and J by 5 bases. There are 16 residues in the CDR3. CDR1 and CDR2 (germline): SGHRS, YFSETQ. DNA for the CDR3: TGCGCCAGCAGCTTGGGGGGACTAGCGGGAGATAACGAGCAGTACTTC. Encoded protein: CASSLGGLAGDNEQYF.

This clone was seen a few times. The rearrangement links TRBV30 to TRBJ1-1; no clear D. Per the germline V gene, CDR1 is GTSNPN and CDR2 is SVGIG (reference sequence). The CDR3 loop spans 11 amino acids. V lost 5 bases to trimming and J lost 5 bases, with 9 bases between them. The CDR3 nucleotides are TGTGCCTGGCTGCCCAGGACTGAAGCTTTCTTT. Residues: CAWLPRTEAFF.

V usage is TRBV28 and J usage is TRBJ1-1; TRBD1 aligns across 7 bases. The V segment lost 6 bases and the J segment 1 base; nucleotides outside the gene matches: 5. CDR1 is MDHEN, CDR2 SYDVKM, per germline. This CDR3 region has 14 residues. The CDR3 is CASRQGVGNTEAFF. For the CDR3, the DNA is TGTGCCAGCAGGCAGGGGGTGGGGAACACTGAAGCTTTCTTT.

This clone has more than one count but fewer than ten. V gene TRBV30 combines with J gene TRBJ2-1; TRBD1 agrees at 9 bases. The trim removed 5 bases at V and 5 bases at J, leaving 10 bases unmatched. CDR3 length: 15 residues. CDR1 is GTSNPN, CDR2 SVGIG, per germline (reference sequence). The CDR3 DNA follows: TGTGCCTGGTCTGACCGACAGGGGGTTAACAATGAGCAGTTCTTC. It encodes CAWSDRQGVNNEQFF.

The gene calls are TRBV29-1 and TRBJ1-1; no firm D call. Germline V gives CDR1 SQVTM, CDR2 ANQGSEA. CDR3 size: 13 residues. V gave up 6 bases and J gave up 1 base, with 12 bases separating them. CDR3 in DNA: TGCAGCGTGCGGAGGCTAGGGAACACTGAAGCTTTCTTT. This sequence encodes CSVRRLGNTEAFF.

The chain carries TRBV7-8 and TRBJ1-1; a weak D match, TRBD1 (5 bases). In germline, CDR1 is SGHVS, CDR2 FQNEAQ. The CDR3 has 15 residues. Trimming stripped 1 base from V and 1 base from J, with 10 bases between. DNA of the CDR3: TGTGCCAGCAGCTTAGGAGTCGGGGGGAACACTGAAGCTTTCTTT. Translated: CASSLGVGGNTEAFF. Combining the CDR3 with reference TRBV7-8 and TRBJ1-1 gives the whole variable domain GAGVSQSPRYKVAKRGQDVALRCDPISGHVSLFWYQQALGQGPEFLTYFQNEAQLDKSGLPSDRFFAERPEGSVSTLKIQRTQQEDSAVYLCASSLGVGGNTEAFFGQGTRLTVV.

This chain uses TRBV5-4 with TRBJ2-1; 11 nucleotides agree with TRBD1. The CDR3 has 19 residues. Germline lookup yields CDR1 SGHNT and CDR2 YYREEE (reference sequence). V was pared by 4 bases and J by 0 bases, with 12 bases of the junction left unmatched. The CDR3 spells CASSPKGTGGSSSYNEQFF. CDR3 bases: TGTGCCAGCAGCCCCAAGGGGACAGGGGGATCAAGCTCCTACAATGAGCAGTTCTTC.

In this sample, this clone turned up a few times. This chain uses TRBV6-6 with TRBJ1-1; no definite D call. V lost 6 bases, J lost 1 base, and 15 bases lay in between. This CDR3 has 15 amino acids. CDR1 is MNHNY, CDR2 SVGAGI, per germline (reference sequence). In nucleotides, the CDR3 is TGTGCCAGCAGCCCACGTGAACTTGGGAACACTGAAGCTTTCTTT. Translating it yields CASSPRELGNTEAFF.

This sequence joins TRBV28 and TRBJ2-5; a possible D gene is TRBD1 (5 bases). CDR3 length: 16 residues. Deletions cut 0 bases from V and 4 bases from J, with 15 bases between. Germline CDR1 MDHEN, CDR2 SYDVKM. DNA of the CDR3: TGTGCCAGCAGTTTATGGGAAATGGCCCAGGGAGAGACCCAGTACTTC. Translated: CASSLWEMAQGETQYF.

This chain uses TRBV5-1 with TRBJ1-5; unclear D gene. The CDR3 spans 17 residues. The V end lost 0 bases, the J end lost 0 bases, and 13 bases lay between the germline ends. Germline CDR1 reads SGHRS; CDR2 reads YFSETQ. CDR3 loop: CASSLVSGPYSNQPQHF. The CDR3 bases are TGCGCCAGCAGCTTGGTTTCAGGCCCTTATAGCAATCAGCCCCAGCATTTT.

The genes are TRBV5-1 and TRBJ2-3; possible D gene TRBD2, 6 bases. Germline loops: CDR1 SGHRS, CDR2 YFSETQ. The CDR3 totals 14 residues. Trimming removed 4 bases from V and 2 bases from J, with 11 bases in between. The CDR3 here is CASSVGTYTDTQYF. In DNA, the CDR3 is TGCGCCAGCAGCGTCGGGACTTACACAGATACGCAGTATTTT.

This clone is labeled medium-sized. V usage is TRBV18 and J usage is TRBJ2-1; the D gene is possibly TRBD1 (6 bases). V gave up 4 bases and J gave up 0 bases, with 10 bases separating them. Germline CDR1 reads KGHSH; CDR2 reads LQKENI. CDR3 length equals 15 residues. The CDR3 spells CASSRTASSYNEQFF. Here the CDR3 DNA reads TGTGCCAGCTCACGGACAGCGAGCTCCTACAATGAGCAGTTCTTC.

Here the CDR3 reads CASLRDRGHNTEAFF. In nucleotides, the CDR3 is TGTGCCAGTCTCCGGGACAGGGGGCATAACACTGAAGCTTTCTTT. The V and J genes are TRBV27 and TRBJ1-1; the match to TRBD1 covers 12 bases. CDR1 MNHEY and CDR2 SMNVEV come from the germline V gene (reference sequence). V shed 9 bases, J shed 2 bases, and the junction held 7 bases outside the gene matches. This CDR3 spans 15 amino acids.